This T cell receptor beta chain was identified during a study of early stage breast cancer tumors (dated by TCRdb to the late 2010s). For context, the study as a whole: Of the approximately 15 invasive breast tumors, around twelve were found to be estrogen receptor-positive, progesterone receptor-positive and HER2-negative. Of the approximately 12 ER+/PR+/HER2- tumors, eight were classified as invasive ductal carcinomas and four as invasive lobular carcinomas. The average read coverage per sample was around 9-fold. A total of roughly 2.5 million templates, representing about 1.1 million unique clonotypes, were detected across all samples.

The study profiled bulk TCR beta-chain repertoires in matched peripheral blood, tumor and adjacent normal breast tissue taken from fewer than 20 patients with early-stage breast cancer. Before surgery, roughly 4.5-10 mL of whole blood was collected into EDTA tubes and then processed within 2 hours. Peripheral blood mononuclear cells were isolated by Ficoll-Paque centrifugation in SepMate-50 tubes. For storage in liquid nitrogen, PBMCs were cryopreserved as aliquots of roughly 2 to 4 million cells in roughly 90% FBS with roughly 10% DMSO. The Qiagen AllPrep DNA/RNA Mini kit was used to extract genomic DNA. Every sample was amplified as two independent genomic DNA replicates, using roughly 0.5 ug for blood and about 1.6 ug for tumor or normal breast. Following the manufacturer's instructions, the ImmunoSeq Intro kit was used to carry out TCRB sequencing on genomic DNA. For absolute quantification, the approximately 30-cycle multiplex PCR included proprietary primers along with spike-in control sequences. An 87-bp fragment spanning the CDR3 and flanking V and J genes was sequenced with single-end 150-bp reads. Each lane of an Illumina MiSeq using version 3.0 chemistry carried seven multiplexed samples, with two replicates per sample. As for how the authors treated the data: The vendor's proprietary pipeline handled the raw data processing, merging both replicates into a single result for each sample. To define clonotypes, the study grouped productive rearrangements that shared the V-gene family, CDR3 amino acid sequence and J-gene segment. To compute clonality, the normalized Shannon entropy (Pielou evenness) of TCRB abundances was subtracted from 1. T cell density was estimated by dividing total templates by the number of input cells inferred from the DNA input amount. Recon was used with default parameters to estimate total repertoire diversity and clonality. Clonotypes with over 0.1% abundance in tumor and at least 32-fold higher abundance in tumor than in normal breast were defined as tumor-enriched. TCRdb took this table from immuneACCESS and kept in-frame rearrangements with V and J called. Such tables lack part of the clones; where checked against another copy, unresolved V genes explain under half of the gap, and the rest is unexplained. D and trimming come from the DNA, and the V and J calls and clone size come from that table. This sample comprises 50,000 to 75,000 clones, around 80% of them detected only once. Jointly, the top ten make up roughly 3.4% of the sample.

On this clone itself: The clone's antigen remains unknown. It has no much larger one-base neighbor in the sample; base qualities were not kept.

V drops 4 bases and J drops 5 bases, leaving 8 bases in between. For CDR1 and CDR2, the germline V gene lists SNHLY and FYNNEI. From its cysteine to its phenylalanine, the CDR3 spans 13 amino acids. Just the 39-base CDR3 DNA is kept, in frame starting at base 1. On the study overall, not on this receptor specifically: Sequencing bulk genomic DNA from unsorted cells could not capture chain pairing or functional markers like CD4, CD8 and FOXP3. The small cohort size prevented analysis by tumor subtype. Repertoires from blood and normal breast were more alike than repertoires from blood and tumor, and in 14 of 16 patients, comparing each tissue with blood separated tumor from normal. Enriched TCRB sequences shared across patients were found to be mostly commonly generated sequences that were unlikely to play an important role in the tumor microenvironment. Tumors showed roughly 2.5-fold higher T cell density and higher clonality than adjacent normal breast tissue.

The V gene is TRBV2 and the J gene is TRBJ2-2, with an unclear D gene assignment. The specimen was blood. The clonotype comes from a person younger than 45 with breast cancer. The CDR3 reads CASSVGVTGELFF. In nucleotide form, the sequence is TGTGCCAGCAGTGTCGGAGTGACCGGGGAGCTGTTTTTT.